This TCR beta chain was obtained from a study of spatial heterogeneity in lung cancer. MiXCR, run by TCRdb on the 5' RACE reads, gives a single entry per CDR3 protein. The sample yields approximately 22,000 distinct CDR3 sequences, approximately 6.2% seen once. Documented time point: sample taken at primary tumor resection. The approximately 79 donors had untreated early-stage non-small cell lung cancer. Sequencing of whole RNA from tumor, nontumor lung or frozen PBMC involved no sorting. Study conclusions and caveats: Ubiquitous, expanded tumor-derived TCRs were more frequently observed in blood at resection than at follow-up.

This clonotype was seen only a few times. Its cognate antigen is unknown. This CDR3 is built from 14 residues. Germline CDR1 reads MDHEN; CDR2 reads SYDVKM. Trimming cost V 6 bases and J 0 bases, with 6 bases left between them. Specimen: PBMCs, collected at surgery. The origin of this receptor is a male donor with early-stage non-small cell lung cancer. This chain links TRBV28 with TRBJ2-6, with no clear D. CDR3 bases: TGTGCCAGCAGCGTGCTCTCTGGGGCCAACGTCCTGACTTTC. It yields the protein CASSVLSGANVLTF. Looking up the rest from reference TRBV28 and TRBJ2-6 gives the full variable domain: DVKVTQSSRYLVKRTGEKVFLECVQDMDHENMFWYRQDPGLGLRLIYFSYDVKMKEKGDIPEGYSVSREKKERFSLILESASTNQTSMYLCASSVLSGANVLTFGAGSRLTVL.